This entry features one T cell receptor (beta chain) sequence. Its antigen remains undetermined. No much larger clone exists at a distance of one base, and base qualities are not known. Collaborating institutions collected whole blood in K2EDTA tubes following their own protocols. For TCRbeta analysis, collaborators shipped samples as frozen whole blood, isolated PBMCs, or DNA extracted from either of those sample types. This entry comes from a study of blood T cell repertoires in COVID-19 (dated by TCRdb to about 2020). At the level of the whole study: Samples covering the acute and convalescent phases of COVID-19 were provided by collaborators in the United States, Italy and Spain. Nearly every sample came with metadata listing a de-identified subject ID, COVID-19 status, age in years and sex. Deeply sampled blood TCRbeta repertoires from subjects exposed to, actively infected with, or recovered from COVID-19 were included in the dataset. The samples were drawn from the first 160 participants of the ongoing ImmuneRACE study and from some 1,300 subjects provided by 6 global collaborators. The material from the prospective study consisted of cDNA or gDNA derived from T cells, B-cell-depleted T cells, or PBMCs. Where HLA class I and class II types were available, the types were taken from metadata supplied by the sample provider, not from assay-based typing. The repertoires were released in a freely available public database intended as a resource for research on the immune response to SARS-CoV-2.

Summary of the overall study and its limitations: The quantity of clinical and demographic metadata differed by source and by participant and was supplied without curation.

Inclusive of the bounding cysteine and phenylalanine, the CDR3 is 14 residues long. The sequence is cut down to CDR3 DNA, 42 bases in frame from base 1. Based on the germline V gene, the CDR1 and CDR2 sequences are SGHTA and FQGNSA. V is clipped by 5 bases and J by 0 bases, and the sequence between their germline boundaries is 8 bases long. TCRbeta CDR3 regions were amplified from genomic DNA by means of the immunoSEQ Assay, a bias-controlled multiplex PCR. The paper's data handling went like this. The number of nucleated cells in each sample was estimated by amplification of reference gene primers within the assay. To quantify the absolute abundance of each unique TCRbeta CDR3 rearrangement, sequence reads were collapsed and filtered. For each sample, productive Simpson clonality was calculated as the square root of Simpson's diversity index over productive rearrangements. Imported from immuneACCESS, the table was reduced by TCRdb to in-frame sequences with V and J called. These copies leave out some clones; in studies compared against another copy, an unresolved V gene accounts for under half, and the cause of the remainder is not known. The V and J calls and clone size come from that table; D and trimming were worked out from the DNA. The table for this sample lists 200,000 to 300,000 clones; over 70% of them were counted only once. The ten largest clones take up 8% to 9.5% of the sample.

Sequencing input: peripheral blood. The receptor was derived from a human donor in a cohort sampled during active COVID-19. The rearranged chain carries TRBV7-2 and TRBJ1-3; the D gene is unclear. The CDR3 protein: CASSMPNSGNTIYF. The nucleotide sequence reads TGTGCCAGCAGCATGCCTAACTCTGGAAACACCATATATTTT.